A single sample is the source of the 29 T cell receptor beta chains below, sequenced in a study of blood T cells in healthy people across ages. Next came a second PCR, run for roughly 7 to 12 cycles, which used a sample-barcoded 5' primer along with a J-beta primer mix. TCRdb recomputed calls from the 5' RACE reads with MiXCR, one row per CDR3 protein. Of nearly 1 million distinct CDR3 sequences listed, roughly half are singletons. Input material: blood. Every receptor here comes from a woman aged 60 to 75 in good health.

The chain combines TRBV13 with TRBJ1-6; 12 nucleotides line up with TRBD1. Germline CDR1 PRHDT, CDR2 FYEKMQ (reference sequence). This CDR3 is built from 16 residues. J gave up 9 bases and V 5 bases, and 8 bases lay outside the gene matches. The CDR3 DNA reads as TGTGCCAGCAGCCAGGGACAGGGGGCGCTTGGTTCACCCCTCCACTTT. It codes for CASSQGQGALGSPLHF.

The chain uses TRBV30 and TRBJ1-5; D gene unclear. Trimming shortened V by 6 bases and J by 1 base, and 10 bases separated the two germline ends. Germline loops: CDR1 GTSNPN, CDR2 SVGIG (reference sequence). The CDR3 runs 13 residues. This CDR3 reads CACTGGSNQPQHF. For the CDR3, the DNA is TGTGCCTGCACCGGTGGGAGCAATCAGCCCCAGCATTTT.

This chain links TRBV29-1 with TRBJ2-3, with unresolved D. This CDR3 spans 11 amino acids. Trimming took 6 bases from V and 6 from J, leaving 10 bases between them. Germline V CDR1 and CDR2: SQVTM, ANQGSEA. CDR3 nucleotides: TGCAGCGTGGGTGGCTGGGATACGCAGTATTTT. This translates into CSVGGWDTQYF.

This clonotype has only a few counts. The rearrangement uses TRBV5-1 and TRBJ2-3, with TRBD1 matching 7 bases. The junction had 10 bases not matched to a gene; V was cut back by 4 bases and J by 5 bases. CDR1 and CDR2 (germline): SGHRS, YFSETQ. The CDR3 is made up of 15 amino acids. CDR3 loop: CASSRLGTVGDTQYF. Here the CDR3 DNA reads TGCGCCAGCAGCCGCCTCGGGACAGTCGGAGATACGCAGTATTTT. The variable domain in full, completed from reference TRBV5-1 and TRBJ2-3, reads KAGVTQTPRYLIKTRGQQVTLSCSPISGHRSVSWYQQTPGQGLQFLFEYFSETQRNKGNFPGRFSGRQFSNSRSEMNVSTLELGDSALYLCASSRLGTVGDTQYFGPGTRLTVL.

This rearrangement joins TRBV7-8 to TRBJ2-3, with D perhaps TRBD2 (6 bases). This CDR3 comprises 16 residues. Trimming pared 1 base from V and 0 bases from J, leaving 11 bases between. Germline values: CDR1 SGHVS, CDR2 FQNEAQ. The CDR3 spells CASSLERVSSTDTQYF. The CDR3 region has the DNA TGTGCCAGCAGCTTAGAGCGGGTATCTAGCACAGATACGCAGTATTTT.

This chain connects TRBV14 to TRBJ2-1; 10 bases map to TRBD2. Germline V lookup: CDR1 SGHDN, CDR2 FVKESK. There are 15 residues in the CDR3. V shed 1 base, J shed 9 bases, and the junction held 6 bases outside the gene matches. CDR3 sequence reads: CASSQVASGSLEQFF. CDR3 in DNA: TGTGCCAGCAGCCAAGTCGCTAGCGGGAGTCTTGAGCAGTTCTTC.

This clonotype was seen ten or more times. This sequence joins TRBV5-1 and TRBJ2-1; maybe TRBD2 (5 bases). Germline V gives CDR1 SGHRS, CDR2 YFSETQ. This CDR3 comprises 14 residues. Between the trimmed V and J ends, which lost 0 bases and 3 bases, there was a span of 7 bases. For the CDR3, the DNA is TGCGCCAGCAGCTTGGGAGGGAGCTACAATGAGCAGTTCTTC. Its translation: CASSLGGSYNEQFF.

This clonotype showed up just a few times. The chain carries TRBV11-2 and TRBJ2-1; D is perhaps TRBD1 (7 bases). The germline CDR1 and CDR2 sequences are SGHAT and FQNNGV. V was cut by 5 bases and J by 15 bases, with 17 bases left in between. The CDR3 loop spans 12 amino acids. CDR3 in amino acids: CASSPQGGRMFF. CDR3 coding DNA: TGTGCCAGCAGCCCCCAGGGGGGACGTATGTTCTTC. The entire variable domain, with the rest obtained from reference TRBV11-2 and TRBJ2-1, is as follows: EAGVAQSPRYKIIEKRQSVAFWCNPISGHATLYWYQQILGQGPKLLIQFQNNGVVDDSQLPKDRFSAERLKGVDSTLKIQPAKLEDSAVYLCASSPQGGRMFFGPGTRLTVL.

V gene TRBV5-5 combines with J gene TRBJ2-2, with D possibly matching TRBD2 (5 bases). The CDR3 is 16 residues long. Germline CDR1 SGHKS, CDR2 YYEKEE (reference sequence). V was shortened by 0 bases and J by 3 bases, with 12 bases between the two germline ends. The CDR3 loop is CASSLGAPRDTGELFF. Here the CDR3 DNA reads TGTGCCAGCAGCTTGGGGGCTCCGAGGGACACCGGGGAGCTGTTTTTT.

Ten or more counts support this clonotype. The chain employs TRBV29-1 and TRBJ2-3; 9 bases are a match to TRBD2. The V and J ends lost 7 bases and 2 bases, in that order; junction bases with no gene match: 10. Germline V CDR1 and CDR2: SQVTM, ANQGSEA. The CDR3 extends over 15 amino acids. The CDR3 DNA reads TGCAGCGCTGGGTGGCGGGAGGGTTTCACAGATACGCAGTATTTT. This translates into CSAGWREGFTDTQYF.

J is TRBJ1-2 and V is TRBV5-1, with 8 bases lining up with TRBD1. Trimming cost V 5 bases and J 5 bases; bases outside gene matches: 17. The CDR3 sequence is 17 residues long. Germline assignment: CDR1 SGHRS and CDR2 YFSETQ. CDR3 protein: CASSLSPGTGMRYGYTF. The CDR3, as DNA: TGCGCCAGCAGTTTAAGTCCCGGGACAGGAATGAGGTATGGCTACACCTTC.

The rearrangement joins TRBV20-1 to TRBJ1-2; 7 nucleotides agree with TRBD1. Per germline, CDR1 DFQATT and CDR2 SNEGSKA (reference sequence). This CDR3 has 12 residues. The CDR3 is CGPAAGDSGYTF. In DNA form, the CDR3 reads TGCGGGCCAGCCGCAGGGGACAGCGGCTACACCTTC.

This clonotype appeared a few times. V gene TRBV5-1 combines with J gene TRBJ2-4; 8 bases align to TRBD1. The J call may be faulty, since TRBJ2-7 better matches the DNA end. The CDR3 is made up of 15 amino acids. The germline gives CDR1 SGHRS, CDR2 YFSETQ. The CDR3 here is CASSLAGQGLYEQYF. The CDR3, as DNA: TGCGCCAGCAGCCTGGCTGGACAGGGACTCTACGAGCAGTACTTC.

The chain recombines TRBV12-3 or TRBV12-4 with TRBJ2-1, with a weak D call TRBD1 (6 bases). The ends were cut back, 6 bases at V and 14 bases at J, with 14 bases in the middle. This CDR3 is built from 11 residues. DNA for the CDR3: TGTGCCAGCAGGACCGGGACAAAGGAGTTCTTC. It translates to CASRTGTKEFF.

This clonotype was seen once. CDR3 residues: CASRKTSGGYNEQFF. CDR3 bases: TGTGCCAGCAGGAAGACTAGCGGGGGATATAATGAGCAGTTCTTC. V gene TRBV2 combines with J gene TRBJ2-1, with 12 bases identical to TRBD2. Germline lookup yields CDR1 SNHLY and CDR2 FYNNEI. The CDR3 length is 15 residues. The junction had 7 bases not matched to a gene; V was cut back by 6 bases and J by 7 bases.

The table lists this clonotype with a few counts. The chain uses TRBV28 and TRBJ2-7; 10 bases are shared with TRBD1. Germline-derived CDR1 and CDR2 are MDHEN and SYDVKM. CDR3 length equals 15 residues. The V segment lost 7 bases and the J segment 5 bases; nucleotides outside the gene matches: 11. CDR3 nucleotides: TGTGCCAGCAAGGGGGCCGGGACAGGGGACCACGAGCAGTACTTC. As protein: CASKGAGTGDHEQYF.

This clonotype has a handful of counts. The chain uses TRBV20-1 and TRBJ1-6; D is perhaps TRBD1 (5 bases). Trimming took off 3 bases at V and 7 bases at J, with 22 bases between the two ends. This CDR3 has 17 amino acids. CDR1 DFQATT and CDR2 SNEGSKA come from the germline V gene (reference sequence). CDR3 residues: CSASTFGRRVENSPLHF. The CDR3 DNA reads TGCAGTGCTAGTACGTTCGGTCGCAGGGTGGAGAATTCACCCCTCCACTTT.

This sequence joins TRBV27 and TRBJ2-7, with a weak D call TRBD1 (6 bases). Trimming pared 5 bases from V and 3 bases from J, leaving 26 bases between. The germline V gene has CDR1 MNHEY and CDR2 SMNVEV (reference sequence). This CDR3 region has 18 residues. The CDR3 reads CASSPSSFPWTALYEQYF. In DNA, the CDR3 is TGTGCCAGCAGTCCCTCCAGTTTTCCCTGGACAGCCCTCTACGAGCAGTACTTC.

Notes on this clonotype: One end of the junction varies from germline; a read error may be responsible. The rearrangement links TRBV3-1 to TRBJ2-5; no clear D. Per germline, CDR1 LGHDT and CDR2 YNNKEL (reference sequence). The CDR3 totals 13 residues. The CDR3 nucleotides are TGTGCCGGCAGCCAGAAGGCCCAAGAGACCCAGTACTTC. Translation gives CAGSQKAQETQYF.

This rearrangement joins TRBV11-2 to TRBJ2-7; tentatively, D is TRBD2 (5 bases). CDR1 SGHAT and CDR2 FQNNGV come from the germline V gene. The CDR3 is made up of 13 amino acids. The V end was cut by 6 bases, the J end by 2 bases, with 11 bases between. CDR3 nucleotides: TGTGCCAGCAGGGACCTAGCCGCCTACGAGCAGTACTTC. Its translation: CASRDLAAYEQYF.

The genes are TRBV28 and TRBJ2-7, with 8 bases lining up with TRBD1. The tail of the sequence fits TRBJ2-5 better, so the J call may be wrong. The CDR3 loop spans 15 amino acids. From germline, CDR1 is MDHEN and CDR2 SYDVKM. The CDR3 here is CASSLVATGGKTQYF. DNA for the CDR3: TGTGCCAGCAGTTTAGTGGCAACAGGGGGAAAGACCCAGTACTTC.

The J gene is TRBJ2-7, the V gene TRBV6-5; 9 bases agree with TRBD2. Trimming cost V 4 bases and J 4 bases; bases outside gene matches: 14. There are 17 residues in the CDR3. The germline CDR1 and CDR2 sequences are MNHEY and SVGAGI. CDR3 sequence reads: CASSCSYGDSGSYEQYF. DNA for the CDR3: TGTGCCAGCAGTTGCTCTTATGGAGATAGCGGGAGTTACGAGCAGTACTTC.

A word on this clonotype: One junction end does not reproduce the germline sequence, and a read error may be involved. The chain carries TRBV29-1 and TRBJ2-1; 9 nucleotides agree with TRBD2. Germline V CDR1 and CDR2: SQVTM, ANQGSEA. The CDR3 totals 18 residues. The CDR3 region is CSVEDWAGLAGRYNERFF. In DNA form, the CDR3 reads TGCAGCGTTGAAGATTGGGCTGGTCTAGCGGGAAGATACAATGAGCGGTTCTTC.

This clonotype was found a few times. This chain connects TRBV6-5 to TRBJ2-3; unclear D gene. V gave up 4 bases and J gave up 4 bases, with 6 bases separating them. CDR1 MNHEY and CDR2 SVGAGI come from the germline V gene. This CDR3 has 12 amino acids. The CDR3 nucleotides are TGTGCCAGCAGTTCCGAGGCAGATACGCAGTATTTT. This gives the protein CASSSEADTQYF.

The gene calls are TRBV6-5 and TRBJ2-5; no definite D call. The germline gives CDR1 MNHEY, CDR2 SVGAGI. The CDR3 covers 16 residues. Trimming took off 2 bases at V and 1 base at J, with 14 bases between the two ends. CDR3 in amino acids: CASSYPISTSQETQYF. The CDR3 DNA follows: TGTGCCAGCAGTTACCCAATTTCGACATCCCAAGAGACCCAGTACTTC.

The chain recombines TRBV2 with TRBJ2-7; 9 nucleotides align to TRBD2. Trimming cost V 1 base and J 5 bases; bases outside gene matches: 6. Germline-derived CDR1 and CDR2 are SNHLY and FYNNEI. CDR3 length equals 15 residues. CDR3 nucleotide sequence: TGTGCCAGCAGTGAAGGAGTAGCGGGAGAGCACGAGCAGTACTTC. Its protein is CASSEGVAGEHEQYF.

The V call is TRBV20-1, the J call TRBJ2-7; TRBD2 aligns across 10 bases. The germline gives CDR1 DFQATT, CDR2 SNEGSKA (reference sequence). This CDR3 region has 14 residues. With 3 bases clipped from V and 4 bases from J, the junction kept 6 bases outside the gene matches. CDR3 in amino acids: CSARLAGVGYEQYF. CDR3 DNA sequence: TGCAGTGCTAGGCTAGCGGGAGTTGGTTACGAGCAGTACTTC.

CDR3 residues: CASSLSKGTVADTQYF. CDR3 DNA: TGTGCCAGCAGCCTGTCCAAGGGGACGGTTGCAGATACGCAGTATTTT. The chain couples TRBV28 to TRBJ2-3, with D perhaps matching TRBD1 or TRBD2 (5 bases each). Trimming pared 6 bases from V and 4 bases from J, leaving 20 bases between. The CDR3 contains 16 residues. Germline-derived CDR1 and CDR2 are MDHEN and SYDVKM.

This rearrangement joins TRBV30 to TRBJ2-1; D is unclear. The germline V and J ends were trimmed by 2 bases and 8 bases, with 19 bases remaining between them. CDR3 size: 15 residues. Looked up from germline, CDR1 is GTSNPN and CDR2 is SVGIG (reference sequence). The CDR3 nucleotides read TGTGCCTGGAGTAACAAAGGAATCATAACGGATGAGCAGTTCTTC. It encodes CAWSNKGIITDEQFF.